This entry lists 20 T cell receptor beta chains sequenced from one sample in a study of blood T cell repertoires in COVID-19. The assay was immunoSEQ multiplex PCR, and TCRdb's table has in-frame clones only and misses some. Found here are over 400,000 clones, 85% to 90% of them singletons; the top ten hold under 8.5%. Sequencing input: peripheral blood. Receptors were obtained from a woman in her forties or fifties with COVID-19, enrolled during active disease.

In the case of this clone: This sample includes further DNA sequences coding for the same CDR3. CDR3 region: CASRGQGGGYTF. DNA for the CDR3: TGTGCCAGCCGCGGACAGGGCGGTGGCTACACCTTC. This chain joins TRBV6-5 and TRBJ1-2; 8 bases align to TRBD1. The CDR3 runs 12 residues. V trimming: 8 bases; J trimming: 7 bases; junction bases outside the gene matches: 6. Germline V gene lookup returns CDR1 MNHEY and CDR2 SVGAGI.

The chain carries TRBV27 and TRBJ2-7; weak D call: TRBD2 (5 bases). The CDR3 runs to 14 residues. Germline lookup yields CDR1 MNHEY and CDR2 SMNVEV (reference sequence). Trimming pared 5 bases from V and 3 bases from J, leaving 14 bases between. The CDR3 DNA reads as TGTGCCAGCAGTAGAGGGCGAGAATTCTACGAGCAGTACTTC. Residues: CASSRGREFYEQYF.

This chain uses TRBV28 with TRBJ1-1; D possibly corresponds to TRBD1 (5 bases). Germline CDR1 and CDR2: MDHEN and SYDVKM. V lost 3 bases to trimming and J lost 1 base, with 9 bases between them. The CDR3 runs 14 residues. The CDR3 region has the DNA TGTGCCAGCAGTTTCAGGGCGTGGAACACTGAAGCTTTCTTT. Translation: CASSFRAWNTEAFF.

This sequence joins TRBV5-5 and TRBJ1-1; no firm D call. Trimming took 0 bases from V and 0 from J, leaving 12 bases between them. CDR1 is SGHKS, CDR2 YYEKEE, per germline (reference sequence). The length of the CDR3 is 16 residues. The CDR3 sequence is CASSLGRSLMNTEAFF. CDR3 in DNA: TGTGCCAGCAGCTTGGGACGGAGCCTCATGAACACTGAAGCTTTCTTT. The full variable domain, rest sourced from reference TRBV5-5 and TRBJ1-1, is DAGVTQSPTHLIKTRGQQVTLRCSPISGHKSVSWYQQVLGQGPQFIFQYYEKEERGRGNFPDRFSARQFPNYSSELNVNALLLGDSALYLCASSLGRSLMNTEAFFGQGTRLTVV.

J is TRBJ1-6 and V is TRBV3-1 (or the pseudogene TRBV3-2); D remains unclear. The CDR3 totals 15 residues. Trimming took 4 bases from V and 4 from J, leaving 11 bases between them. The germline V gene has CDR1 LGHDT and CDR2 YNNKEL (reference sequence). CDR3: CASSPGGQYNSPLHF. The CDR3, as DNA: TGTGCCAGCAGCCCCGGAGGCCAATATAATTCACCCCTCCACTTT.

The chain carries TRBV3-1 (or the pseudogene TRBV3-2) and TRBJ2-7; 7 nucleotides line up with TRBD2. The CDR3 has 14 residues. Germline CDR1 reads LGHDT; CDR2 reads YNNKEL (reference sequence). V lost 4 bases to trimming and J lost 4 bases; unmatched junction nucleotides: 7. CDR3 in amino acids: CASSPGLGGYEQYF. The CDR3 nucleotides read TGTGCCAGCAGCCCAGGACTAGGAGGGTACGAGCAGTACTTC.

As DNA, the CDR3 is TGTGCCAGTACCAAGACAGGGGAGCTCCGGCAGCCCCAGCATTTT. This translates into CASTKTGELRQPQHF. The chain uses TRBV19 and TRBJ1-5; TRBD1 agrees at 8 bases. In germline, CDR1 is LNHDA, CDR2 SQIVND (reference sequence). The V and J ends lost 7 bases and 7 bases, in that order; junction bases with no gene match: 12. This CDR3 comprises 15 residues.

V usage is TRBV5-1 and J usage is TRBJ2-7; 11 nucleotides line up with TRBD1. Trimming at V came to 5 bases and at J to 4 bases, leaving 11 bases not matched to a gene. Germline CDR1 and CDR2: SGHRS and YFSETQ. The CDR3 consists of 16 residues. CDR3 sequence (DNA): TGCGCCAGCAGAACCCTTGGGACAGGGGGTCTATACGAGCAGTACTTC. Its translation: CASRTLGTGGLYEQYF.

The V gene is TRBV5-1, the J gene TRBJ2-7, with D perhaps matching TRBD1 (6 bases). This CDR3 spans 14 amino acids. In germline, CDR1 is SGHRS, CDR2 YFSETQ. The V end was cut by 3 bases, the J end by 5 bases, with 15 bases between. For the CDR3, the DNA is TGCGCCAGCAGCTCTGAGGACAGCGGTGACGAGCAGTACTTC. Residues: CASSSEDSGDEQYF.

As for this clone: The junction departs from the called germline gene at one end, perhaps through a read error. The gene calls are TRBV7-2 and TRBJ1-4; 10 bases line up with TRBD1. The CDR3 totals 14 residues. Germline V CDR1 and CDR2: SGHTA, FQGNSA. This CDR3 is CASNLGQGVEKLFF. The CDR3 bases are TGTGCCAGCAACTTAGGACAGGGGGTCGAAAAACTGTTTTTT.

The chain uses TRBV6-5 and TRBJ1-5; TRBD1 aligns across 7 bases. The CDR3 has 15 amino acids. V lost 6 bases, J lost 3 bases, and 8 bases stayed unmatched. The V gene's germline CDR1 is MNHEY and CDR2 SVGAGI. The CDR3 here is CASSSTGASNQPQHF. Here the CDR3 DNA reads TGTGCCAGCAGCTCAACAGGGGCCTCCAATCAGCCCCAGCATTTT.

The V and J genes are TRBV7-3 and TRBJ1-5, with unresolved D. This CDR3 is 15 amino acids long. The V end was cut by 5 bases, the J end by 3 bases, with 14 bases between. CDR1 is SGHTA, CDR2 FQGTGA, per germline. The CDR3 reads CASSPCTGINQPQHF. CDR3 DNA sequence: TGTGCCAGCAGCCCCTGTACCGGGATCAATCAGCCCCAGCATTTT.

The CDR3 loop reads CASSGGQGARYSGANVLTF. CDR3 coding DNA: TGTGCCAGCAGCGGAGGACAGGGGGCGAGATACTCTGGGGCCAACGTCCTGACTTTC. This chain links TRBV9 with TRBJ2-6, with 11 positions matching TRBD1. The trim removed 3 bases at V and 0 bases at J, leaving 8 bases unmatched. Per the germline V gene, CDR1 is SGDLS and CDR2 is YYNGEE. This CDR3 has 19 residues. Filled out from reference TRBV9 and TRBJ2-6, the complete variable domain reads DSGVTQTPKHLITATGQRVTLRCSPRSGDLSVYWYQQSLDQGLQFLIQYYNGEERAKGNILERFSAQQFPDLHSELNLSSLELGDSALYFCASSGGQGARYSGANVLTFGAGSRLTVL.

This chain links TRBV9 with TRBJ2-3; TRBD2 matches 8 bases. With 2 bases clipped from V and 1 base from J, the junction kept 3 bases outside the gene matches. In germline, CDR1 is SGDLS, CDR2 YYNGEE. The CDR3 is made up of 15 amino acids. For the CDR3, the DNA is TGTGCCAGCAGCGTCGGGGGGGCCGGCACAGATACGCAGTATTTT. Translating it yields CASSVGGAGTDTQYF.

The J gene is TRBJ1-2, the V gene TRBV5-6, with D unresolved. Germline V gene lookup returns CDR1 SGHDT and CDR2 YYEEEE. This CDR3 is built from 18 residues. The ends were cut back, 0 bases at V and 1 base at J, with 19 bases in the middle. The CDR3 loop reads CASSLGGVRSTFNYGYTF. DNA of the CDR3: TGTGCCAGCAGCTTGGGCGGGGTCCGGTCTACTTTTAACTATGGCTACACCTTC.

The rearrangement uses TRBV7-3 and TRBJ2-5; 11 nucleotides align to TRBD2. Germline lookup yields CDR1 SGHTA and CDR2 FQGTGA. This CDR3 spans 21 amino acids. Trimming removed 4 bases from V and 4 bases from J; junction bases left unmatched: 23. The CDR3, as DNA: TGTGCCAGCAGCTCCTCCCCAATTAGCGGGGGGGCCTTAAGGGAGAGAGAGACCCAGTACTTC. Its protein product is CASSSSPISGGALRERETQYF.

The CDR3 here is CASSSTSGGINEQFF. DNA of the CDR3: TGTGCCAGCAGTTCGACTAGCGGGGGGATCAATGAGCAGTTCTTC. The chain links TRBV2 to TRBJ2-1, with 13 positions matching TRBD2. J lost 6 bases, V lost 5 bases, and 4 bases had no gene match. Germline CDR1 and CDR2: SNHLY and FYNNEI. This CDR3 is 15 amino acids long.

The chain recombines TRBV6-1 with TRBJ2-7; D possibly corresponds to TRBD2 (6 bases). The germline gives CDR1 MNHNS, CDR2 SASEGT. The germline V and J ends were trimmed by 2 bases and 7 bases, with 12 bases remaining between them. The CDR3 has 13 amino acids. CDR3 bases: TGTGCCAGCAGTGAACCCGGGACTGAAGAGCAGTACTTC. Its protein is CASSEPGTEEQYF.

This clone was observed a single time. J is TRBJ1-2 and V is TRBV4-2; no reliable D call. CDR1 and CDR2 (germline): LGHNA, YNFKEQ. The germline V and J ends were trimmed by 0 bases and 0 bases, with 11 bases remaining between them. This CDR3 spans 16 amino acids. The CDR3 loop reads CASSQDMTLANYGYTF. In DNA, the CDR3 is TGTGCCAGCAGCCAAGATATGACTCTTGCTAACTATGGCTACACCTTC.

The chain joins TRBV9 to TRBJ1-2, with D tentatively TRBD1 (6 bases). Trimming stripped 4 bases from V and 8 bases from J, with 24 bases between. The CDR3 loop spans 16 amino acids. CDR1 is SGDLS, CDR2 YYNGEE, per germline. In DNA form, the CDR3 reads TGTGCCAGCAGCCCAGCCGGGGGGCCGGACCCACGGGGCTACACCTTC. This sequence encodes CASSPAGGPDPRGYTF.